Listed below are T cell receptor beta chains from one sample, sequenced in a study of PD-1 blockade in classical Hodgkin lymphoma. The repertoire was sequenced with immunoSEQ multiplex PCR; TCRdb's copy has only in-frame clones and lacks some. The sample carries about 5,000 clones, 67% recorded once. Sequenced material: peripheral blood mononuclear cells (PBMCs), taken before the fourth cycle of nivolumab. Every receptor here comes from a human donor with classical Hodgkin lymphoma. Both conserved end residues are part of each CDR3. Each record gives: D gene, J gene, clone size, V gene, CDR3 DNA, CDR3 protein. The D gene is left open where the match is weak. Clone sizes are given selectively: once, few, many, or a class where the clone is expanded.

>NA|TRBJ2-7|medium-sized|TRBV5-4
TGTGCCAGCAGCTTGTTCACGTTTGAGCAGTACTTC
CASSLFTFEQYF
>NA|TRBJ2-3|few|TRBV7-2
TGTGCCAGCAGCCGACGCCCGACAGATACGCAGTATTTT
CASSRRPTDTQYF
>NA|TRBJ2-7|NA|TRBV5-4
TGTGCCAGCAGCGAGGGAAGGGGGTCCACCTACGAGCAGTACTTC
CASSEGRGSTYEQYF
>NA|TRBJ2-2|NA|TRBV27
TGTGCCAGCAGTTTCGATCTAGGTAGAGTAGACAGACCCTTTTCCGGGGAGCTGTTTTTT
CASSFDLGRVDRPFSGELFF
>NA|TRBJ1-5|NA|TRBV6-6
TGTGCCAGCAGTTACTCTCATACAGGGTTGCAGCCCCAGCATTTT
CASSYSHTGLQPQHF
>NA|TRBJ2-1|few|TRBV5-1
TGCGCCAGCAGCTTGGCCCCGTCGGACAATGAGCAGTTCTTC
CASSLAPSDNEQFF
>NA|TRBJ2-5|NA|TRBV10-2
TGCGCCAGCCTTGATACGCAAGAGACCCAGTACTTC
CASLDTQETQYF
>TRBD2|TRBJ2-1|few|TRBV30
TGTGCCTGGAGTGTCTTTATATCTAGCGGGAGTCTCGGTGAGCAGTTCTTC
CAWSVFISSGSLGEQFF